One sample yielded the 13 T cell receptor beta chains listed below, sequenced in a study of CD8 T cells in ankylosing spondylitis. No cognate antigen is known for these TCRs. TCRdb re-called the 5' RACE reads with MiXCR, one entry per CDR3 protein. The sample contains hundreds of thousands of distinct CDR3 sequences, 10% to 15% of which appear only once. Points from the study as a whole: One TCR beta motif, made up of roughly 8 highly homologous variants, appeared characteristic of ankylosing spondylitis blood.

The material sequenced was blood, either unsorted or a sorted T cell fraction (not recorded which). Receptors originate from a male donor with ankylosing spondylitis.

The table lists this clonotype with a few counts. The rearrangement uses TRBV5-5 and TRBJ2-7; D assignment may be TRBD1 or TRBD2 (5 bases each). Looked up from germline, CDR1 is SGHKS and CDR2 is YYEKEE (reference sequence). Deletions cut 4 bases from V and 0 bases from J, with 17 bases between. There are 16 residues in the CDR3. In nucleotides, the CDR3 is TGTGCCAGCAGCGGGGGACCATACTTAAACTCCTACGAGCAGTACTTC. Amino acids: CASSGGPYLNSYEQYF.

This clonotype appeared once. This chain links TRBV7-2 with TRBJ2-1, with 12 bases identical to TRBD2. Germline values: CDR1 SGHTA, CDR2 FQGNSA. This CDR3 has 16 residues. Germline trimming cut 6 bases from V and 3 bases from J; bases unmatched to any gene: 6. The CDR3 DNA sequence: TGTGCCAGCAGGCGACTAGCGGGAGTGGTCTACAATGAGCAGTTCTTC. It translates to CASRRLAGVVYNEQFF.

The chain carries TRBV4-3 and TRBJ1-1, with 8 bases that match TRBD1. Looked up from germline, CDR1 is LGHNA and CDR2 is YSLEER. The CDR3 sequence is 16 residues long. V dropped 0 bases and J dropped 11; count of bases not matched to a gene: 14. CDR3 region: CASSQEPPKNTGGAFF. Here the CDR3 DNA reads TGCGCCAGCAGCCAAGAGCCCCCTAAGAATACAGGGGGGGCTTTCTTT.

This clonotype was counted only a few times. V gene TRBV23-1 combines with J gene TRBJ2-7, with unresolved D. TRBV23-1 qualifies as an ORF whose function is uncertain. Trimming stripped 8 bases from V and 0 bases from J, with 11 bases between. This CDR3 has 13 amino acids. DNA for the CDR3: TGCGCCAGCGACAAGACCGACTCCTACGAGCAGTACTTC. Protein: CASDKTDSYEQYF.

V gene TRBV29-1 combines with J gene TRBJ2-2; tentatively, D is TRBD2 (7 bases). Germline CDR1 is SQVTM and CDR2 is ANQGSEA. V was clipped by 5 bases and J by 6 bases, with 13 bases between them. The CDR3 spans 13 residues. Written as DNA, the CDR3 is TGCAGCGTTCGGGGGGCGCGGGCCGGGGAGCTGTTTTTT. It specifies CSVRGARAGELFF.

This clonotype was seen a single time. A much larger clone is a single base away; this may be a read error. The V gene is TRBV5-1, the J gene TRBJ2-5; D is unresolved. Germline CDR1 SGHRS, CDR2 YFSETQ. V lost 2 bases and J 4 bases, leaving 12 bases between the germline ends. CDR3 size: 14 residues. The CDR3 reads CASSFSHSSETQYF. The CDR3 DNA follows: TGCGCCAGCAGCTTTAGTCACTCCTCAGAGACCCAGTACTTC. The whole variable domain, remainder taken from reference TRBV5-1 and TRBJ2-5, is KAGVTQTPRYLIKTRGQQVTLSCSPISGHRSVSWYQQTPGQGLQFLFEYFSETQRNKGNFPGRFSGRQFSNSRSEMNVSTLELGDSALYLCASSFSHSSETQYFGPGTRLLVL.

This clonotype was detected many times. The gene calls are TRBV7-2 and TRBJ1-4, with TRBD1 identical over 7 bases. This CDR3 contains 14 residues. V was clipped by 4 bases and J by 10 bases; unmatched bases: 9. Germline V lookup: CDR1 SGHTA, CDR2 FQGNSA. CDR3 protein: CASSSYRGMGKLFF. The CDR3 coding sequence is TGTGCCAGCAGCTCCTACAGGGGTATGGGAAAACTGTTTTTT.

This clonotype was seen more than once but under ten times. V usage is TRBV7-2 and J usage is TRBJ2-7, with no clear D. Germline V CDR1 and CDR2: SGHTA, FQGNSA. CDR3 length equals 15 residues. V was trimmed by 4 bases and J by 6 bases, leaving 19 bases between them. Here the CDR3 reads CASSSGRSFTGEQYF. CDR3 DNA sequence: TGTGCCAGCAGCTCTGGACGTTCGTTTACCGGCGAGCAGTACTTC.

A remark on this clonotype: This clone may be a read error of a much larger clone one base away. The V call is TRBV12-3 or TRBV12-4, the J call TRBJ2-1, with 8 bases that match TRBD1. This CDR3 contains 15 residues. CDR3 in DNA: TGTGCCAGCAGTCTGGGACAGGTCGAATACAATGAGCTGTTCTTC. It encodes CASSLGQVEYNELFF.

This clonotype was recorded at least ten times. The rearrangement uses TRBV20-1 and TRBJ2-4, with 9 bases that match TRBD1. The CDR3 is 13 residues long. J lost 8 bases, V lost 2 bases, and 4 bases had no gene match. Looked up from germline, CDR1 is DFQATT and CDR2 is SNEGSKA (reference sequence). CDR3 nucleotide sequence: TGCAGTGCTAGATCCCGACAGGGGGACATTCAGTACTTC. Its protein product is CSARSRQGDIQYF.

The V and J genes are TRBV9 and TRBJ2-7; a weak D match, TRBD1 (5 bases). The CDR3 spans 15 residues. V was clipped by 0 bases and J by 4 bases, with 14 bases between them. CDR1 is SGDLS and CDR2 is YYNGEE in the germline V gene. The CDR3, as DNA: TGTGCCAGCAGCGTAGGTACAGGCCGAACGTACGAGCAGTACTTC. Amino acid sequence: CASSVGTGRTYEQYF. The full variable domain, completed using reference TRBV9 and TRBJ2-7, is DSGVTQTPKHLITATGQRVTLRCSPRSGDLSVYWYQQSLDQGLQFLIQYYNGEERAKGNILERFSAQQFPDLHSELNLSSLELGDSALYFCASSVGTGRTYEQYFGPGTRLTVT.

The CDR3 is CASSLTWVGGNEQFF. The CDR3 nucleotides are TGCGCCAGCAGCTTGACTTGGGTGGGGGGGAATGAGCAGTTCTTC. The chain employs TRBV4-3 and TRBJ2-1, with 7 bases matching TRBD2. Germline V gene lookup returns CDR1 LGHNA and CDR2 YSLEER. Germline trimming cut 5 bases from V and 7 bases from J; bases unmatched to any gene: 11. The CDR3 totals 15 residues.

The chain has TRBV20-1 and TRBJ2-7; D gene ambiguous. This CDR3 comprises 12 residues. V lost 3 bases to trimming and J lost 9 bases, with 15 bases between them. Germline V lookup: CDR1 DFQATT, CDR2 SNEGSKA (reference sequence). The CDR3 region is CSARQLDSGQYF. Here the CDR3 DNA reads TGCAGTGCTAGGCAGCTCGATTCGGGGCAGTACTTC.